This T cell receptor (beta chain) was retrieved from a study of spatial heterogeneity in lung cancer. This clonotype was counted only a few times. From the 5' RACE reads, TCRdb called clonotypes with MiXCR, one entry per CDR3 protein. The sample consists of approximately 47,000 distinct CDR3 sequences, 7.5% to 8% of them appearing once. The time point here: sample taken at primary tumor resection. Whole RNA, isolated from tumor, nontumor lung or frozen PBMC, was sequenced without prior sorting. With 5 bases clipped from V and 0 bases from J, the junction kept 15 bases outside the gene matches. Germline CDR1 is LGHNA and CDR2 is YNFKEQ. The CDR3 totals 19 residues.

The specimen comprised PBMCs, sampled at surgery. This chain joins TRBV4-2 and TRBJ2-3; 9 nucleotides align to TRBD1. The sequence was obtained from a female donor with early-stage non-small cell lung cancer. The CDR3 loop reads CASSSLGTGSSLSTDTQYF. For the CDR3, the DNA is TGTGCCAGCAGCTCCCTCGGGACAGGGAGTTCCCTTAGCACAGATACGCAGTATTTT.